This TCR beta chain is drawn from a study of cytomegalovirus exposure and HLA in healthy donors. This CDR3 has 15 amino acids. The V gene lost 0 bases and the J gene lost 8 bases, with 13 bases spanning the gap. Per germline, CDR1 SGHDN and CDR2 FVKESK. The study ran its PCR with 60 Vbeta and 13 Jbeta primers. The method was immunoSEQ multiplex PCR; TCRdb's version includes in-frame clones alone and lacks a portion of them. Of 150,000 to 200,000 clones in the sample, 80% were seen once. The chain links TRBV14 to TRBJ2-2, with D unclear. This clonotype was sampled from a boy aged 5-17 years in good health and CMV-seronegative. Sequenced: PBMCs. The CDR3 DNA reads TGTGCCAGCAGCCAAGATAGTCAGCGTAGGGGGGAGCTGTTTTTT. Protein sequence: CASSQDSQRRGELFF.